The rows below give T cell receptor beta chains drawn from one sample of a study of OX40 agonist ivuxolimab in advanced cancers. The assay was immunoSEQ multiplex PCR, and TCRdb's table has in-frame clones only and misses some. There are fewer than 40,000 clones in the sample; around 80% occur only once, and 8% to 10% lies in the top ten. The sample consisted of CD4+ or CD8+ T cells sorted from blood, taken in a trial of the OX40 agonist ivuxolimab. The receptors were sampled from an adult with an advanced solid tumor such as melanoma, head and neck, liver or kidney cancer. Both conserved end residues are part of each CDR3. The D gene is left open where the match is weak. Clone size is not always given. Where it is, it says once, few, many or a class for expanded clones.

j_call,d_call,clone_size,v_call,cdr3_aa,cdr3_nt
TRBJ2-7,NA,NA,TRBV6-5,CASSYSRSWDF,TGTGCCAGCAGTTACTCTCGATCTTGGGATTTC
TRBJ2-3,NA,NA,TRBV19,CASSIKGSTDTQYF,TGTGCCAGTAGTATAAAGGGTAGTACAGATACGCAGTATTTT
TRBJ2-2,TRBD2,few,TRBV9,CASSPSRGLAGGMNTGELFF,TGTGCCAGCAGCCCTTCGAGGGGACTAGCGGGAGGGATGAACACCGGGGAGCTGTTTTTT
TRBJ2-2,NA,NA,TRBV18,CASSQRAELTGELFF,TGTGCCAGCTCCCAGAGGGCAGAGCTCACCGGGGAGCTGTTTTTT
TRBJ1-6,NA,once,TRBV6-6,CASKDSMGYNSPLHF,TGTGCCAGCAAGGATTCCATGGGCTATAATTCACCCCTCCACTTT
TRBJ1-1,NA,few,TRBV7-9,CASSLQRGEAFF,TGTGCCAGCAGCTTACAGAGGGGTGAAGCTTTCTTT
TRBJ2-7,NA,NA,TRBV18,CASSREYEQYF,TGTGCCAGCTCACGAGAATACGAGCAGTACTTC
TRBJ2-1,NA,NA,TRBV7-8,CASSYDRETYNEQFF,TGTGCCAGCAGCTACGATCGGGAAACCTACAATGAGCAGTTCTTC
TRBJ2-5,TRBD1,NA,TRBV12-5,CASGLLYLLLDRVGQETQYF,TGTGCTAGTGGTTTGCTCTACCTTCTCTTGGACAGGGTGGGCCAAGAGACCCAGTACTTC
TRBJ1-1,TRBD1,NA,TRBV10-3,CAISADRGNTEAFF,TGTGCCATCAGTGCTGACAGGGGGAACACTGAAGCTTTCTTT
TRBJ2-5,TRBD2,NA,TRBV7-6,CASSVAGAGETQYF,TGTGCCAGCAGCGTAGCGGGGGCAGGGGAGACCCAGTACTTC
TRBJ1-6,NA,few,TRBV6-5,CASRTTGRNNSPLHF,TGTGCCAGCAGGACCACCGGACGGAATAATTCACCCCTCCACTTT
TRBJ2-1,NA,few,TRBV18,CASSPPLTGSNEQFF,TGTGCCAGCTCACCACCTCTTACAGGGTCGAATGAGCAGTTCTTC
TRBJ1-2,NA,NA,TRBV15,CATSRDKSSSYGYTF,TGTGCCACCAGCAGAGATAAGTCTTCTAGTTATGGCTACACCTTC
TRBJ2-7,NA,NA,TRBV28,CASSFRPGESGEQYF,TGTGCCAGCAGTTTTCGCCCGGGAGAGAGTGGCGAGCAGTACTTC
TRBJ2-5,NA,NA,TRBV27,CASSWGLTQYF,TGTGCCAGCAGTTGGGGGTTGACCCAGTACTTC
TRBJ2-7,TRBD2,NA,TRBV6-6,CASSSLASGSYEQYF,TGTGCCAGCAGTAGCCTGGCTAGCGGATCCTACGAGCAGTACTTC
TRBJ1-4,NA,NA,TRBV5-8,CASDRRLEKLFF,TGTGCCAGCGACAGAAGGCTAGAAAAACTGTTTTTT
TRBJ2-1,TRBD1,few,TRBV6-1,CASSPDRVHEQFF,TGTGCCAGCAGTCCGGACAGGGTTCATGAGCAGTTCTTC
TRBJ1-1,NA,NA,TRBV19,CASIPGHSLNTEAFF,TGTGCCAGTATCCCCGGCCACAGCCTTAACACTGAAGCTTTCTTT
TRBJ2-7,NA,NA,TRBV7-6,CASSLIGAPRGVGTEQYF,TGTGCCAGCAGCCTCATTGGGGCTCCCAGGGGTGTGGGAACGGAGCAGTACTTC
TRBJ2-1,NA,NA,TRBV7-8,CASTPSAQLGGNEQFF,TGTGCCAGCACCCCTTCCGCCCAACTGGGGGGTAATGAGCAGTTCTTC
TRBJ1-1,NA,NA,TRBV29-1,CSVEGGAEAFF,TGCAGCGTTGAAGGGGGGGCTGAAGCTTTCTTT
TRBJ2-5,NA,NA,TRBV6-5,CASSPGRGLQETQYF,TGTGCCAGCAGCCCGGGCAGGGGTCTCCAAGAGACCCAGTACTTC
TRBJ1-1,NA,NA,TRBV27,CASSPLRATEAFF,TGTGCCAGCAGTCCGTTGAGGGCCACTGAAGCTTTCTTT
TRBJ2-7,TRBD2,once,TRBV5-4,CASSAGLAGEGFYEQYF,TGTGCCAGCAGCGCGGGACTAGCGGGAGAAGGCTTCTACGAGCAGTACTTC
TRBJ1-2,NA,NA,TRBV7-9,CASSPGPGGDGYTF,TGTGCCAGCAGCCCCGGCCCCGGAGGAGATGGCTACACCTTC